One and the same sample provided the 31 T cell receptor beta chains below, sequenced in a study of CD8 T cells in ankylosing spondylitis. Each CDR3 protein is one row after TCRdb ran MiXCR on the 5' RACE reads. The table lists about 130,000 distinct CDR3 sequences, around 9% of them singletons. The sample comprised blood, either unsorted or a sorted T cell fraction (not recorded which). The receptors come from a male donor with ankylosing spondylitis or in good health (not recorded which).

This clonotype showed up many times. This chain uses TRBV5-1 with TRBJ1-3; no firm D call. V lost 0 bases and J lost 5, with 12 bases in between. The germline CDR1 and CDR2 sequences are SGHRS and YFSETQ. The CDR3 runs to 15 residues. The DNA of the CDR3 is TGCGCCAGCAGCTTGGCTCTGGGGAGCCGAAACACCATATATTTT. This sequence encodes CASSLALGSRNTIYF.

This clonotype was observed at least ten times. V usage is TRBV12-3 or TRBV12-4 and J usage is TRBJ1-5; no clear D. This CDR3 has 17 amino acids. The V end lost 3 bases, the J end lost 1 base, and 16 bases lay between the germline ends. As DNA, the CDR3 is TGTGCCAGCAGTTTGGCCCATCGGCGCGGGAGCAATCAGCCCCAGCATTTT. Its translation is CASSLAHRRGSNQPQHF.

This clonotype was counted ten times or more. V usage is TRBV5-1 and J usage is TRBJ2-1; D gene ambiguous. The CDR3 sequence is 15 residues long. Germline assignment: CDR1 SGHRS and CDR2 YFSETQ. The V gene lost 0 bases and the J gene lost 0 bases, with 7 bases spanning the gap. The CDR3 sequence: CASSLGTNSYNEQFF. The CDR3 DNA reads as TGCGCCAGCAGCTTGGGTACGAACTCCTACAATGAGCAGTTCTTC.

As regards this clonotype: A much more abundant neighbour one base away suggests this may be a read error. The CDR3 DNA sequence: TGCAGTGCGTACTATAGCGGGAGTAGGACAGATACGCATTATTTT. It encodes CSAYYSGSRTDTHYF. J is TRBJ2-3 and V is TRBV20-1, with 9 bases identical to TRBD2. Germline-derived CDR1 and CDR2 are DFQATT and SNEGSKA (reference sequence). CDR3 length: 15 amino acids.

The CDR3 DNA sequence: TGTGCCAGCAGCTTGCTCCCGAACTACGAGCAGTACTTC. It translates to CASSLLPNYEQYF. J is TRBJ2-7 and V is TRBV5-5; D ambiguous. Germline V gene data show CDR1 as SGHKS and CDR2 as YYEKEE (reference sequence). V lost 1 base and J lost 3, with 8 bases in between. The CDR3 consists of 13 residues.

This clonotype was picked up many times. This CDR3 reads CASSFETGGTVVTGELFF. The CDR3 nucleotides are TGTGCCAGCAGCTTCGAGACAGGGGGCACGGTAGTCACCGGGGAGCTGTTTTTT. This rearrangement joins TRBV11-1 to TRBJ2-2; 10 bases are shared with TRBD1. J was trimmed by 4 bases and V by 3 bases; bases with no gene match: 11. Germline CDR1 is SGHAT and CDR2 is FQDESV (reference sequence). This CDR3 region has 18 residues. Drawing the rest from reference TRBV11-1 and TRBJ2-2, the complete variable domain is EAEVAQSPRYKITEKSQAVAFWCDPISGHATLYWYRQILGQGPELLVQFQDESVVDDSQLPKDRFSAERLKGVDSTLKIQPAELGDSAMYLCASSFETGGTVVTGELFFGEGSRLTVL.

Only a few counts were recorded for this clonotype. The gene calls are TRBV24-1 and TRBJ2-3, with TRBD2 identical over 8 bases. Germline V gives CDR1 KGHDR, CDR2 SFDVKD. CDR3 length equals 15 residues. Losses at the gene ends were 6 bases for V and 1 base for J; bases not matched to a gene: 5. CDR3 nucleotide sequence: TGTGCCACCAGTTTTCTTAGCGGGGGCACAGATACGCAGTATTTT. Translating it yields CATSFLSGGTDTQYF.

This clonotype was seen more than once but under ten times. J is TRBJ2-7 and V is TRBV12-3 or TRBV12-4; D possibly matches TRBD1 or TRBD2 (7 bases each). Trimming took off 2 bases at V and 4 bases at J, with 12 bases between the two ends. This CDR3 has 14 amino acids. The CDR3, as DNA: TGTGCCAGCAGTTTATCAGGGGGGGAGTACGAGCAGTACTTC. This sequence encodes CASSLSGGEYEQYF.

The chain uses TRBV20-1 and TRBJ2-7, with 9 nucleotides matching TRBD2. Germline V gene lookup returns CDR1 DFQATT and CDR2 SNEGSKA (reference sequence). There are 14 residues in the CDR3. With 1 base clipped from V and 3 bases from J, the junction kept 4 bases outside the gene matches. In nucleotides, the CDR3 is TGCAGTGCTAGAGTTCAAGCGGGGGGCTACGAGCAGTACTTC. It encodes CSARVQAGGYEQYF.

This clonotype was counted ten times or more. The chain employs TRBV5-1 and TRBJ2-7; 10 bases agree with TRBD2. CDR3 size: 17 residues. Losses at the gene ends were 5 bases for V and 4 bases for J; bases not matched to a gene: 15. CDR1 and CDR2 from the germline V gene are SGHRS and YFSETQ. The CDR3 here is CASSTGMASGRLYEQYF. The CDR3 bases are TGCGCCAGCAGTACAGGTATGGCTAGCGGGAGATTATACGAGCAGTACTTC. The full variable domain, with the rest looked up from reference TRBV5-1 and TRBJ2-7, is KAGVTQTPRYLIKTRGQQVTLSCSPISGHRSVSWYQQTPGQGLQFLFEYFSETQRNKGNFPGRFSGRQFSNSRSEMNVSTLELGDSALYLCASSTGMASGRLYEQYFGPGTRLTVT.

This clonotype was seen many times. This sequence joins TRBV7-2 and TRBJ2-2; D remains unclear. V was clipped by 0 bases and J by 1 base, with 6 bases between them. This CDR3 region has 15 residues. Per the germline V gene, CDR1 is SGHTA and CDR2 is FQGNSA. This chain's CDR3 is CASSLARRNTGELFF. In DNA form, the CDR3 reads TGTGCCAGCAGCTTAGCGAGACGGAACACCGGGGAGCTGTTTTTT.

This rearrangement joins TRBV7-6 to TRBJ1-1; no reliable D call. CDR1 and CDR2 (germline): SGHVS, FNYEAQ. CDR3 length equals 14 residues. Trimming stripped 1 base from V and 5 bases from J, with 11 bases between. The CDR3 reads CASSLGQSLTEAFF. The CDR3 bases are TGTGCCAGCAGCTTAGGGCAGTCTTTGACTGAAGCTTTCTTT.

This clonotype showed up many times. V is TRBV28 and J is TRBJ2-1; D might be TRBD1 (6 bases). The CDR3 covers 15 residues. The V end lost 6 bases, the J end lost 2 bases, and 14 bases lay between the germline ends. From germline, CDR1 is MDHEN and CDR2 SYDVKM. The CDR3 loop is CASRETGTTYNEQFF. CDR3 nucleotides: TGTGCCAGCAGGGAGACCGGGACAACCTACAATGAGCAGTTCTTC. Full variable domain (remainder filled in from reference TRBV28 and TRBJ2-1): DVKVTQSSRYLVKRTGEKVFLECVQDMDHENMFWYRQDPGLGLRLIYFSYDVKMKEKGDIPEGYSVSREKKERFSLILESASTNQTSMYLCASRETGTTYNEQFFGPGTRLTVL.

This clonotype was counted between two and nine times. V is TRBV18 and J is TRBJ1-5, with a possible D match to TRBD1 (5 bases). This CDR3 is built from 14 residues. Trimming removed 3 bases from V and 4 bases from J, with 10 bases in between. Germline CDR1 is KGHSH and CDR2 is LQKENI. CDR3 sequence: CASSPEGANQPQHF. CDR3 bases: TGTGCCAGCTCACCCGAAGGGGCGAATCAGCCCCAGCATTTT.

At least ten counts were recorded for this clonotype. This chain connects TRBV20-1 to TRBJ2-3; a weak D match, TRBD1 (7 bases). Between the trimmed V and J ends, which lost 4 bases and 6 bases, there was a span of 14 bases. CDR3 length: 13 amino acids. CDR1 DFQATT and CDR2 SNEGSKA come from the germline V gene (reference sequence). The CDR3 protein is CSANDRAGDTQYF. The CDR3 nucleotides are TGCAGTGCTAACGACAGGGCGGGGGATACGCAGTATTTT.

This clonotype was seen at least ten times. The chain combines TRBV20-1 with TRBJ2-4; D is undetermined. Germline values: CDR1 DFQATT, CDR2 SNEGSKA (reference sequence). The germline V and J ends were trimmed by 3 bases and 0 bases, with 12 bases remaining between them. The CDR3 is made up of 15 amino acids. The CDR3 spells CSARLERLAKNIQYF. DNA for the CDR3: TGCAGTGCTAGGTTGGAACGACTAGCCAAAAACATTCAGTACTTC.

V is TRBV7-2 and J is TRBJ1-5; TRBD1 is a possible D gene (5 bases). CDR1 is SGHTA and CDR2 is FQGNSA in the germline V gene. The CDR3 runs to 15 residues. V lost 3 bases, J lost 6 bases, and 15 bases lay in between. The CDR3 sequence is CASSLSTSQGQPQHF. The CDR3 nucleotides are TGTGCCAGCAGCTTGTCGACAAGTCAGGGTCAGCCCCAGCATTTT.

This clonotype was seen a handful of times. The chain uses TRBV7-2 and TRBJ2-4; D might be TRBD1 (5 bases). The CDR3 runs to 16 residues. The germline gives CDR1 SGHTA, CDR2 FQGNSA. V lost 5 bases and J lost 0, with 14 bases in between. The CDR3 bases are TGTGCCAGCAGCACCCAGACAGTTCTAGCCAAAAACATTCAGTACTTC. Translating gives CASSTQTVLAKNIQYF.

CDR3 DNA sequence: TGTGCCAGCAGCTTAAATGGAGTAAGCAATCAGCCCCAGCATTTT. Translating it yields CASSLNGVSNQPQHF. The rearrangement joins TRBV7-2 to TRBJ1-5, with D hard to call. Germline CDR1 and CDR2: SGHTA and FQGNSA. V was shortened by 2 bases and J by 1 base, with 9 bases between the two germline ends. The CDR3 totals 15 residues.

The genes are TRBV4-2 and TRBJ2-3; 8 nucleotides agree with TRBD1. Losses at the gene ends were 4 bases for V and 2 bases for J; bases not matched to a gene: 11. This CDR3 is 17 amino acids long. The germline V gene encodes CDR1 LGHNA and CDR2 YNFKEQ. The CDR3 DNA reads as TGTGCCAGCAGCCCAAGGACAGGGTATCCCCCCACAGATACGCAGTATTTT. Translation gives CASSPRTGYPPTDTQYF.

This clonotype was observed a handful of times. The gene calls are TRBV2 and TRBJ2-7; no definite D call. The germline V gene encodes CDR1 SNHLY and CDR2 FYNNEI. This CDR3 is built from 15 residues. V lost 6 bases and J 6 bases, leaving 21 bases between the germline ends. This chain's CDR3 is CASSLQARTIPEQYF. CDR3 nucleotides: TGTGCCAGCAGCCTCCAGGCTAGGACCATCCCCGAGCAGTACTTC.

V is TRBV25-1 and J is TRBJ1-5; no firm D call. The germline gives CDR1 MGHDK, CDR2 SYGVNS. Trimming took off 4 bases at V and 4 bases at J, with 11 bases between the two ends. The CDR3 length is 14 residues. The CDR3 bases are TGTGCCAGCAGTGGCGGGCCCGGGAATCAGCCCCAGCATTTT. It specifies CASSGGPGNQPQHF.

This clonotype was seen ten or more times. The chain combines TRBV30 with TRBJ1-2; no firm D call. The length of the CDR3 is 12 residues. Trimming cost V 3 bases and J 8 bases, with 13 bases left between them. Germline V lookup: CDR1 GTSNPN, CDR2 SVGIG (reference sequence). The CDR3 spells CAWRILSGGYTF. The CDR3 bases are TGTGCCTGGAGAATCCTCTCGGGAGGCTACACCTTC.

This clonotype was observed many times. The CDR3, as DNA: TGTGCCATCGCGGGTGTTGGGACTAGCGGGAGTATGAATGAGCAGTTCTTC. This encodes CAIAGVGTSGSMNEQFF. This chain uses TRBV7-9 with TRBJ2-1; TRBD2 agrees at 14 bases. The length of the CDR3 is 17 residues. V gave up 10 bases and J gave up 7 bases; unmatched junction bases: 15. From germline, CDR1 is SEHNR and CDR2 FQNEAQ (reference sequence).

In this sample, this clonotype turned up a few times. This sequence joins TRBV12-3 or TRBV12-4 and TRBJ2-2; possible D gene TRBD1, 6 bases. This CDR3 spans 15 amino acids. Trimming took 6 bases from V and 3 from J, leaving 14 bases between them. DNA for the CDR3: TGTGCCAGCAGGTACCTACAGGGCTACACCGGGGAGCTGTTTTTT. This sequence encodes CASRYLQGYTGELFF.

This clonotype occurred many times. The chain employs TRBV10-3 and TRBJ1-2; possibly TRBD1 for D (5 bases). V was shortened by 10 bases and J by 1 base, with 16 bases between the two germline ends. The CDR3 consists of 14 residues. Germline V gene lookup returns CDR1 ENHRY and CDR2 SYGVKD. The CDR3 DNA is TGTGCCAGCGCGGGGCGACAAAATAACTATGGCTACACCTTC. It specifies CASAGRQNNYGYTF.

This clonotype was counted only a few times. The chain carries TRBV20-1 and TRBJ2-1, with D maybe TRBD2 (5 bases). The germline V and J ends were trimmed by 5 bases and 5 bases, with 16 bases remaining between them. The germline CDR1 and CDR2 sequences are DFQATT and SNEGSKA (reference sequence). CDR3 length: 14 amino acids. The CDR3 DNA reads TGCAGTGCTCTTGGACTGCTAAAAAACAATGAGCAGTTCTTC. This encodes CSALGLLKNNEQFF.

This clonotype has at least ten counts. J is TRBJ2-3 and V is TRBV20-1; D may be TRBD1 (5 bases). Germline V gives CDR1 DFQATT, CDR2 SNEGSKA (reference sequence). CDR3 length: 15 amino acids. V shed 6 bases and J shed 5 bases, with 21 bases lying between them. The DNA for the CDR3 is TGCAGTGCGCAAGGTACACGTCGGACACGAGATACGCAGTATTTT. Translation: CSAQGTRRTRDTQYF.

This clonotype was seen a few times. The gene calls are TRBV5-1 and TRBJ2-1, with 13 bases aligning to TRBD2. Unmatched junction bases numbered 5, after V lost 3 bases and J lost 5 bases. Germline V gene lookup returns CDR1 SGHRS and CDR2 YFSETQ. The CDR3 runs to 16 residues. In nucleotides, the CDR3 is TGCGCCAGCAGCTGGAGGACTAGCGGGGGAAACAATGAGCAGTTCTTC. It encodes CASSWRTSGGNNEQFF. Full variable domain (outside the CDR3, taken from reference TRBV5-1 and TRBJ2-1): KAGVTQTPRYLIKTRGQQVTLSCSPISGHRSVSWYQQTPGQGLQFLFEYFSETQRNKGNFPGRFSGRQFSNSRSEMNVSTLELGDSALYLCASSWRTSGGNNEQFFGPGTRLTVL.

This clonotype was picked up many times. This chain joins TRBV7-2 and TRBJ1-1; 9 nucleotides line up with TRBD1. The CDR3 is 14 residues long. Germline V CDR1 and CDR2: SGHTA, FQGNSA. With V trimmed by 5 bases and J by 3 bases, 4 bases remained unmatched. CDR3 sequence reads: CASSQDRGHTEAFF. The DNA for the CDR3 is TGTGCCAGCAGCCAGGACAGGGGTCACACTGAAGCTTTCTTT.

This clonotype was detected a few times. The V and J genes are TRBV20-1 and TRBJ2-1; TRBD1 is a possible D gene (6 bases). The CDR3 runs to 12 residues. The V and J ends lost 3 bases and 8 bases respectively, with 11 bases between them. The germline V gene has CDR1 DFQATT and CDR2 SNEGSKA (reference sequence). CDR3 DNA sequence: TGCAGTGCTAGTGGACAGTACGATGAGCAGTTCTTC. It yields the protein CSASGQYDEQFF.